These T cell receptor beta chains were read from a single sample in a study of blood T cell repertoires in COVID-19. Assay used: immunoSEQ multiplex PCR; TCRdb lists only in-frame clones, some missing. The top ten clones hold 15% of a sample with about 230,000 clones, over 75% of them seen once. The sequenced material came from PBMCs or T cells enriched from blood (not recorded which). The receptors here all came from a man between 18 and 35 years old who had recovered from COVID-19. The conserved cysteine and the conserved F or W are not part of the CDR3 here. Clone sizes are given selectively: once, few, many, or a class where the clone is expanded.

size: NA
V: TRBV27
J: TRBJ1-6
CDR3: ASSLSEFSPLH

size: NA
V: TRBV6-4
J: TRBJ2-3
CDR3: ASSDAGEADTQY

size: NA
V: TRBV24-1
J: TRBJ1-2
CDR3: ATSDLAAGGDGYT

size: NA
V: TRBV7-9
J: TRBJ1-6
CDR3: ASSFDRGYRSPLH

size: NA
V: TRBV12-5
J: TRBJ2-1
CDR3: ASGLGDSGGDEQF

size: NA
V: TRBV11-2
J: TRBJ1-1
CDR3: ASSLITGKGAGEAF

size: NA
V: TRBV18
J: TRBJ2-7
CDR3: ASSPSRTEPYEQY

size: few
V: TRBV6-2/TRBV6-3
J: TRBJ2-3
CDR3: ASSYSRLVTDTQY

size: NA
V: TRBV11-3
J: TRBJ2-1
CDR3: ASRPSGNNEQF

size: NA
V: TRBV2
J: TRBJ2-1
CDR3: ASSEALASGSSNEQF

size: few
V: TRBV11-2
J: TRBJ2-5
CDR3: ASSSRSGVVETQY

size: NA
V: TRBV28
J: TRBJ1-6
CDR3: ASSPWDRARSPLH

size: few
V: TRBV2
J: TRBJ1-4
CDR3: ASILSGANEKLF

size: NA
V: TRBV28
J: TRBJ1-2
CDR3: ASSSRGAGQI

size: NA
V: TRBV3-1/TRBV3-2
J: TRBJ1-1
CDR3: ASSLNRDTEAF

size: few
V: TRBV5-8
J: TRBJ2-1
CDR3: ASGPTGDEQF

size: NA
V: TRBV18
J: TRBJ1-1
CDR3: ASSPVDIANTEAF

size: NA
V: TRBV27
J: TRBJ2-6
CDR3: ASSPGISGANVLT

size: NA
V: TRBV5-1
J: TRBJ1-6
CDR3: ASSPEGVQSPLH

size: NA
V: TRBV5-6
J: TRBJ2-7
CDR3: ASSLAYSVRSGGPYEQY

size: NA
V: TRBV7-2
J: TRBJ1-4
CDR3: ASSQNNRDHEKLF

size: NA
V: TRBV11-2
J: TRBJ2-7
CDR3: ASRVAGTGSYEQY

size: NA
V: TRBV27
J: TRBJ2-7
CDR3: ASSLSGRAYEQY

size: NA
V: TRBV2
J: TRBJ2-2
CDR3: ARGGGTDLTGELF

size: few
V: TRBV4-1
J: TRBJ1-1
CDR3: ASRSLYTEAF

size: NA
V: TRBV20-1
J: TRBJ1-1
CDR3: SAAWGGEAF

size: NA
V: TRBV7-9
J: TRBJ2-5
CDR3: ASSSQMTQY

size: NA
V: TRBV19
J: TRBJ2-1
CDR3: ASSMDRAWDEQF

size: NA
V: TRBV27
J: TRBJ1-2
CDR3: ASSPQVPGDGYT

size: NA
V: TRBV4-2
J: TRBJ1-1
CDR3: ASSLEGVGGLEAF

size: once
V: TRBV3-1/TRBV3-2
J: TRBJ1-1
CDR3: ASSQARDSPGEAF